The 12 T cell receptor beta chains below were found in one sample sequenced in a study of technical replicates of blood from a handful of donors. Using immunoSEQ multiplex PCR, the repertoire was profiled, and TCRdb retains in-frame clones only, with some absent. The repertoire has approximately 100,000 clones, nearly 96% of them found once; the top ten carry 0.2% to 0.25%. The material sequenced was T cells isolated from PBMCs. These receptors came from a human donor in good health.

A few counts support this clone. One end of the junction does not line up with germline, which may come from a read error. In DNA, the CDR3 is TGTGCCAGCAGGGGACTAGCGGGAGGGCTGCGGATCTTC. It is translated as CASRGLAGGLRIF. V is TRBV11-2 and J is TRBJ2-1, with 16 nucleotides matching TRBD2. The germline V gene encodes CDR1 SGHAT and CDR2 FQNNGV. CDR3 length: 13 amino acids.

This sequence joins TRBV5-1 and TRBJ2-1; a possible D gene is TRBD1 (6 bases). V dropped 0 bases and J dropped 0 bases, with 19 bases sitting between them. This CDR3 spans 19 amino acids. Germline CDR1 reads SGHRS; CDR2 reads YFSETQ. Here the CDR3 reads CASSLGRQGSLSSYNEQFF. The DNA of the CDR3 is TGCGCCAGCAGCTTGGGGCGGCAGGGGTCTTTGAGCTCCTACAATGAGCAGTTCTTC.

V and J are TRBV6-1 and TRBJ1-3; the D gene is possibly TRBD1 (6 bases). There are 14 residues in the CDR3. V lost 4 bases to trimming and J lost 4 bases, with 11 bases between them. CDR1 and CDR2 (germline): MNHNS, SASEGT. DNA of the CDR3: TGTGCCAGCAGTGTGAACAGGGCGGGAAACACCATATATTTT. Protein: CASSVNRAGNTIYF.

The V gene is TRBV6-5, the J gene TRBJ2-2; 9 nucleotides agree with TRBD1. The CDR3 is made up of 14 amino acids. Germline CDR1 and CDR2: MNHEY and SVGAGI. The V and J ends lost 4 bases and 5 bases, in that order; junction bases with no gene match: 2. CDR3 residues: CASSWDRVTGELFF. The CDR3 bases are TGTGCCAGCAGTTGGGACAGGGTTACCGGGGAGCTGTTTTTT.

This clone was recorded once. The genes are TRBV29-1 and TRBJ1-2; D unresolved. This CDR3 spans 10 amino acids. CDR1 SQVTM and CDR2 ANQGSEA come from the germline V gene. The germline V and J ends were trimmed by 6 bases and 5 bases, with 7 bases remaining between them. The CDR3 DNA reads TGCAGCGTCGCGGCTTATGGCTACACCTTC. Translating it yields CSVAAYGYTF.

V and J are TRBV19 and TRBJ1-5; 7 nucleotides match TRBD1. The CDR3 is 12 amino acids. The germline CDR1 and CDR2 sequences are LNHDA and SQIVND (reference sequence). The ends lost 9 bases at V and 7 bases at J; junction bases unmatched: 6. CDR3 in amino acids: CASRQGRQPQHF. In DNA, the CDR3 is TGTGCCAGCCGACAGGGACGGCAGCCCCAGCATTTT. The variable domain in full, completed from reference TRBV19 and TRBJ1-5, reads DGGITQSPKYLFRKEGQNVTLSCEQNLNHDAMYWYRQDPGQGLRLIYYSQIVNDFQKGDIAEGYSVSREKKESFPLTVTSAQKNPTAFYLCASRQGRQPQHFGDGTRLSIL.

This chain links TRBV9 with TRBJ1-1; D gene unclear. Deletions cut 0 bases from V and 6 bases from J, with 9 bases between. The V gene's germline CDR1 is SGDLS and CDR2 YYNGEE. The CDR3 sequence is 13 residues long. The CDR3 loop is CASSVGNGAEAFF. The CDR3, as DNA: TGTGCCAGCAGCGTAGGGAACGGGGCTGAAGCTTTCTTT.

This clone has a single count. V and J are TRBV11-2 and TRBJ2-7; tentative D call: TRBD2 (6 bases). With 4 bases removed from V and 3 bases from J, the gap between germline ends came to 13 bases. The CDR3 runs 14 residues. CDR1 and CDR2 (germline): SGHAT, FQNNGV. The CDR3 spells CASSSGAGFYEQYF. The CDR3 DNA reads as TGTGCCAGCAGCTCGGGAGCGGGTTTCTACGAGCAGTACTTC.

This clone was observed a single time. The V call is TRBV5-1, the J call TRBJ1-5; 7 bases align to TRBD1. CDR1 is SGHRS, CDR2 YFSETQ, per germline. Trimming at V came to 4 bases and at J to 1 base, leaving 5 bases not matched to a gene. This CDR3 is built from 15 residues. CDR3 sequence reads: CASSSTGVSNQPQHF. CDR3 nucleotides: TGCGCCAGCAGCAGCACAGGGGTCAGCAATCAGCCCCAGCATTTT.

The chain joins TRBV2 to TRBJ1-5; possible D gene TRBD1, 6 bases. The CDR3 totals 12 residues. Germline loops: CDR1 SNHLY, CDR2 FYNNEI. Trimming shortened V by 7 bases and J by 7 bases, and 11 bases separated the two germline ends. CDR3 DNA sequence: TGTGCCAGCAAACAGGGCGGGCAGCCCCAGCATTTT. Amino acid sequence: CASKQGGQPQHF.

The genes are TRBV16 and TRBJ2-1, with 9 positions matching TRBD2. CDR3 size: 17 residues. The V gene end was trimmed by 4 bases and the J gene end by 6 bases; junction bases not matched to a gene: 13. Germline V gene data show CDR1 as KGHSY and CDR2 as FQNENV. The CDR3 bases are TGTGCCAGCAGCCCAACTCTTTGGCGGGGGGGGCGCAATGAGCAGTTCTTC. Protein sequence: CASSPTLWRGGRNEQFF.

V is TRBV2 and J is TRBJ2-7; TRBD1 might be the D (5 bases). The CDR3 contains 12 residues. Trimming removed 6 bases from V and 5 bases from J, with 11 bases in between. The germline gives CDR1 SNHLY, CDR2 FYNNEI. The CDR3 DNA reads as TGTGCCAGCAGGGACACCAAGGACGAGCAGTACTTC. Its protein product is CASRDTKDEQYF.